This T cell receptor beta chain is drawn from a study of blood T cells in healthy people across ages. Overall study: Capture via template switching afforded approximately one barcoded beta molecule per two T cells.

The germline CDR1 and CDR2 sequences are KGHSH and LQKENI. This CDR3 spans 13 amino acids. V was cut by 5 bases and J by 6 bases, with 13 bases left in between. The authors ran a second PCR of roughly 7 to 11 cycles using a sample-barcoded 5' primer and a J-beta primer mix. Every molecule of cDNA carried a tag from a template-switch adaptor with 12 random nucleotides. TCRdb fed the 5' RACE reads into MiXCR, producing one record per CDR3 protein. The data show fewer than 2,000,000 distinct CDR3 sequences, with about 32% seen just once and around 10% held by the top ten. Researchers collected approximately 9.5 milliliters of peripheral blood from every single donor. The extraction recovered at least 5.5 micrograms of total RNA per sample.

Sequenced input: blood. The clonotype was recovered from a woman in her 30s in good health. This chain links TRBV18 with TRBJ1-1, with D perhaps matching TRBD1 (5 bases). CDR3 sequence: CASSTDQGAEAFF. The CDR3 DNA sequence: TGTGCCAGCTCAACCGACCAGGGAGCTGAAGCTTTCTTT.